This T cell receptor (beta chain) was documented in a study of blood T cell repertoires in COVID-19. In the study overall: The United States, Italy and Spain were the sources of the acute and convalescent COVID-19 samples.

Seattle participants joined during active infection and were tracked over time. How the authors handled the data: Researchers report that nucleated cell counts were estimated from reference gene primer amplification. Method: immunoSEQ multiplex PCR; TCRdb's copy keeps in-frame clones and lacks some. The D gene and trimming were derived from the DNA, and the V and J assignments and clone size from that table. The sample consists of 220,000 or so clones, 80% to 95% of them appearing once. The V segment lost 3 bases and the J segment 11 bases; nucleotides outside the gene matches: 5. CDR3 length: 13 residues.

The TCR comes from a man between 60 and 75 years old with COVID-19, enrolled during active disease. The sequencing sample was made of peripheral blood. The chain uses TRBV12-3 or TRBV12-4 and TRBJ2-4; 9 positions match TRBD2. The CDR3 region has the DNA TGTGCCAGCAGTTTGCGGGAGGGCCAGGTTCAGTACTTC. It is translated as CASSLREGQVQYF.